This T cell receptor beta chain came from a study of cytomegalovirus exposure and HLA in healthy donors. Method: immunoSEQ multiplex PCR; TCRdb's copy keeps in-frame clones and lacks some. Of 55,000 to 75,000 clones listed, about 96% are singletons. Findings and caveats of the study: The classifier was said to identify cytomegalovirus status with high specificity and sensitivity.

In regard to this clone: Its antigen is currently unknown.

CDR3 size: 13 residues. V was cut by 5 bases and J by 6 bases, with 14 bases left in between. The V gene's germline CDR1 is SEHNR and CDR2 FQNEAQ (reference sequence). The TCR originated in a woman aged 18-29 years in good health and CMV-seronegative. Sample: PBMCs. This rearrangement joins TRBV7-9 to TRBJ2-7; tentatively, D is TRBD2 (5 bases). CDR3 in amino acids: CASSHGLTGEQYF. The CDR3 DNA follows: TGTGCCAGCAGCCACGGACTTACTGGCGAGCAGTACTTC.